Each of the 22 T cell receptor beta chains below was sequenced from the same sample in a study of shared clonotypes between healthy human individuals. The repertoire was sequenced with immunoSEQ multiplex PCR; TCRdb's copy has only in-frame clones and lacks some. The sample carries roughly 500,000 clones, approximately 95% recorded once. Material for sequencing was naive CD4+ T cells sorted from blood. This sample's subset: CD45RA+ positively selected. The source is a woman in her twenties or thirties in good health.

The genes are TRBV14 and TRBJ1-3; D is undetermined. V lost 4 bases, J lost 8 bases, and 9 bases lay in between. Germline CDR1 and CDR2: SGHDN and FVKESK. The CDR3 covers 12 residues. The CDR3 is CASSPPHHTIYF. Here the CDR3 DNA reads TGTGCCAGCAGCCCGCCCCACCACACCATATATTTT.

This rearrangement joins TRBV6-5 to TRBJ2-7; D perhaps matches TRBD1 (5 bases). The CDR3 covers 14 residues. V was pared by 5 bases and J by 1 base, with 12 bases between. Germline V gives CDR1 MNHEY, CDR2 SVGAGI. The CDR3 spells CASSPRQPSYEQYF. Written as DNA, the CDR3 is TGTGCCAGCAGTCCGAGACAGCCGTCCTACGAGCAGTACTTC.

V is TRBV19 and J is TRBJ2-1, with TRBD2 matching over 9 bases. V dropped 7 bases and J dropped 7; count of bases not matched to a gene: 8. The CDR3 length is 14 residues. From germline, CDR1 is LNHDA and CDR2 SQIVND (reference sequence). The CDR3 spells CASNSGRLGNEQFF. DNA of the CDR3: TGTGCCAGTAATAGCGGGAGACTTGGGAATGAGCAGTTCTTC.

CDR3 in amino acids: CASSPAGTGGGQPQHF. The CDR3 region has the DNA TGTGCCAGCAGCCCAGCCGGGACAGGGGGCGGTCAGCCCCAGCATTTT. V is TRBV4-2 and J is TRBJ1-5; 12 nucleotides align to TRBD1. This CDR3 is built from 16 residues. The J segment lost 6 bases and the V segment lost 4 bases, leaving 7 bases of the junction unmatched. Germline CDR1 and CDR2: LGHNA and YNFKEQ.

The chain couples TRBV28 to TRBJ1-1, with D possibly TRBD1 on 5 matching bases. Trimming took 6 bases from V and 5 from J, leaving 16 bases between them. The V gene's germline CDR1 is MDHEN and CDR2 SYDVKM. The CDR3 is 14 residues long. DNA of the CDR3: TGTGCCAGCAGCCCGGGAGGGGCAGGGACTGAAGCTTTCTTT. The encoded protein is CASSPGGAGTEAFF.

V gene TRBV7-9 combines with J gene TRBJ1-4; the D gene is possibly TRBD1 (6 bases). V was shortened by 4 bases and J by 8 bases, with 17 bases between the two germline ends. The CDR3 runs 15 residues. Germline V gene lookup returns CDR1 SEHNR and CDR2 FQNEAQ (reference sequence). CDR3: CASSSARGRGEKLFF. CDR3 bases: TGTGCCAGCAGCTCAGCTAGGGGGAGAGGGGAAAAACTGTTTTTT.

The chain joins TRBV28 to TRBJ2-7; the D gene is possibly TRBD2 (5 bases). CDR3 length: 16 residues. Trimming took 5 bases from V and 1 from J, leaving 18 bases between them. Looked up from germline, CDR1 is MDHEN and CDR2 is SYDVKM. CDR3 loop: CASSLRGHESSYEQYF. The CDR3 DNA sequence: TGTGCCAGCAGTCTCCGAGGGCACGAGTCTTCCTACGAGCAGTACTTC.

The V and J genes are TRBV5-4 and TRBJ2-5; 8 bases line up with TRBD2. Germline-derived CDR1 and CDR2 are SGHNT and YYREEE (reference sequence). CDR3 length equals 16 residues. V trimming: 0 bases; J trimming: 1 base; junction bases outside the gene matches: 5. This CDR3 is CASSLAKGLAQETQYF. In DNA, the CDR3 is TGTGCCAGCAGCTTGGCCAAAGGACTAGCCCAAGAGACCCAGTACTTC. Together with reference TRBV5-4 and TRBJ2-5, the CDR3 gives the full variable domain: ETGVTQSPTHLIKTRGQQVTLRCSSQSGHNTVSWYQQALGQGPQFIFQYYREEENGRGNFPPRFSGLQFPNYSSELNVNALELDDSALYLCASSLAKGLAQETQYFGPGTRLLVL.

The CDR3 DNA sequence: TGTGCCAGTAGGGACAGGGTAGGATCCTACGAGCAGTACTTC. Protein product: CASRDRVGSYEQYF. The V gene is TRBV19, the J gene TRBJ2-7, with 8 bases that match TRBD1. The germline V gene has CDR1 LNHDA and CDR2 SQIVND (reference sequence). This CDR3 region has 14 residues. With 6 bases clipped from V and 1 base from J, the junction kept 5 bases outside the gene matches.

The chain employs TRBV11-2 and TRBJ2-7; D call uncertain. The CDR3 has 15 residues. The V and J ends lost 4 bases and 3 bases respectively, with 16 bases between them. Germline loops: CDR1 SGHAT, CDR2 FQNNGV. The CDR3 coding sequence is TGTGCCAGCAGCTCAAGTGGACGGAGATTCTACGAGCAGTACTTC. This gives the protein CASSSSGRRFYEQYF. Variable domain in full (rest from reference TRBV11-2 and TRBJ2-7): EAGVAQSPRYKIIEKRQSVAFWCNPISGHATLYWYQQILGQGPKLLIQFQNNGVVDDSQLPKDRFSAERLKGVDSTLKIQPAKLEDSAVYLCASSSSGRRFYEQYFGPGTRLTVT.

CDR3 sequence (DNA): TGTGCCAGCTCACCAAACGCGTTGAGGACTGAAGCTTTCTTT. Residues: CASSPNALRTEAFF. The chain is built from TRBV18 and TRBJ1-1; D remains ambiguous. This CDR3 contains 14 residues. V lost 2 bases and J 5 bases, leaving 12 bases between the germline ends. Germline CDR1 is KGHSH and CDR2 is LQKENI.

About this clone itself: At one of its ends the junction is not consistent with the germline gene, which may arise from a read error. This sequence joins TRBV2 and TRBJ1-1, with TRBD1 as a possible D gene (6 bases). Per the germline V gene, CDR1 is SNHLY and CDR2 is FYNNEI. This CDR3 is built from 14 residues. Here the CDR3 DNA reads TGTGCCAGCAATGAACAGGGCATGAACACTGAAGCTTTCTTT. Translated, it gives CASNEQGMNTEAFF.

The chain is built from TRBV19 and TRBJ2-7; D may be TRBD2 (5 bases). Germline V CDR1 and CDR2: LNHDA, SQIVND (reference sequence). The V end was cut by 3 bases, the J end by 3 bases, with 15 bases between. The CDR3 length is 15 residues. The CDR3 sequence is CASSIRSLAGYEQYF. The CDR3 DNA sequence: TGTGCCAGTAGTATCAGGTCCCTGGCGGGCTACGAGCAGTACTTC. The whole variable domain, filled in from reference TRBV19 and TRBJ2-7, reads DGGITQSPKYLFRKEGQNVTLSCEQNLNHDAMYWYRQDPGQGLRLIYYSQIVNDFQKGDIAEGYSVSREKKESFPLTVTSAQKNPTAFYLCASSIRSLAGYEQYFGPGTRLTVT.

V is TRBV28 and J is TRBJ1-2; D gene unclear. Trimming left V 3 bases short and J 0 bases short, with 14 bases between. CDR3 length equals 16 residues. In germline, CDR1 is MDHEN, CDR2 SYDVKM. Written as DNA, the CDR3 is TGTGCCAGCAGTTTCGGAGGGCAGGCTGCTAACTATGGCTACACCTTC. The encoded protein is CASSFGGQAANYGYTF.

This rearrangement joins TRBV5-1 to TRBJ1-1, with 7 bases identical to TRBD1. The CDR3 is 15 residues long. The V segment lost 0 bases and the J segment 2 bases; nucleotides outside the gene matches: 4. CDR1 SGHRS and CDR2 YFSETQ come from the germline V gene. DNA for the CDR3: TGCGCCAGCAGCTTGGCGGGACAGAAAAACACTGAAGCTTTCTTT. Translating it yields CASSLAGQKNTEAFF.

J is TRBJ1-4 and V is TRBV5-1, with 12 bases that match TRBD1. Germline CDR1 and CDR2: SGHRS and YFSETQ. The CDR3 consists of 15 residues. J lost 8 bases, V lost 4 bases, and 6 bases had no gene match. The CDR3 DNA is TGCGCCAGCAGCACAGGGACAGGGGGCCACGAAAAACTGTTTTTT. As protein: CASSTGTGGHEKLFF.

This chain links TRBV30 with TRBJ2-5, with D perhaps TRBD1 or TRBD2 (5 bases each). Germline V gives CDR1 GTSNPN, CDR2 SVGIG (reference sequence). Trimming removed 0 bases at V and 11 bases at J, with 10 bases between. This CDR3 is 11 amino acids long. The CDR3 reads CAWSVGEKQYF. The CDR3 DNA sequence: TGTGCCTGGAGTGTGGGGGAAAAGCAGTACTTC.

The rearrangement links TRBV7-6 to TRBJ1-1; 8 bases fit TRBD1. CDR3 size: 12 residues. Per germline, CDR1 SGHVS and CDR2 FNYEAQ. J gave up 9 bases and V 5 bases, and 5 bases lay outside the gene matches. In nucleotides, the CDR3 is TGTGCCAGCAGCCGGACAGGGCAAAAAGCTTTCTTT. Its protein product is CASSRTGQKAFF.

This chain uses TRBV2 with TRBJ1-5; D possibly corresponds to TRBD1 (6 bases). The CDR3 totals 14 residues. The germline V gene encodes CDR1 SNHLY and CDR2 FYNNEI. V was pared by 7 bases and J by 4 bases, with 14 bases between. CDR3: CASNLRTGNQPQHF. The CDR3 DNA reads as TGTGCCAGCAACCTCCGAACAGGGAATCAGCCCCAGCATTTT.

This chain links TRBV28 with TRBJ1-5; perhaps TRBD1 as D (5 bases). The CDR3 consists of 18 residues. Trimming took 6 bases from V and 11 from J, leaving 32 bases between them. Germline V gene data show CDR1 as MDHEN and CDR2 as SYDVKM. The CDR3 nucleotides read TGTGCCAGCAGGAAGGAACATGACAATTGGGGGAGAGTAACGACCCAGCATTTT. This translates into CASRKEHDNWGRVTTQHF. The full variable domain, its missing parts supplied by reference TRBV28 and TRBJ1-5, is DVKVTQSSRYLVKRTGEKVFLECVQDMDHENMFWYRQDPGLGLRLIYFSYDVKMKEKGDIPEGYSVSREKKERFSLILESASTNQTSMYLCASRKEHDNWGRVTTQHFGDGTRLSIL.

The V and J genes are TRBV4-1 and TRBJ2-7; 8 nucleotides align to TRBD2. V dropped 0 bases and J dropped 0; count of bases not matched to a gene: 4. In germline, CDR1 is MGHRA, CDR2 YSYEKL. The CDR3 runs 16 residues. The CDR3 nucleotides are TGCGCCAGCAGCCAAGATCGAAGCGGGAGCTCCTACGAGCAGTACTTC. Protein: CASSQDRSGSSYEQYF.

The rearrangement links TRBV10-1 to TRBJ2-1; D is possibly TRBD1 or TRBD2 (7 bases each). The germline CDR1 and CDR2 sequences are WNHNN and SYGVQD (reference sequence). The CDR3 spans 22 residues. The V end was cut by 4 bases, the J end by 0 bases, with 31 bases between. The CDR3: CASSARVGDRVPGGSSYNEQFF. In nucleotides, the CDR3 is TGCGCCAGCAGTGCCAGGGTTGGTGACAGGGTTCCTGGCGGGAGCTCCTACAATGAGCAGTTCTTC.